These 8 T cell receptor beta chains share one sample of origin, sequenced in a study of molecular identifiers for immune sequencing clone quantification (dated by TCRdb to 2017 to 2018). Libraries came from PCR. Sequenced using an Illumina HiSeq 4000. TCRdb redid the processing of the public reads, applying fastp at Q25 and MiXCR, and retained in-frame beta chains. Rows merge per CDR3 protein into single entries with the most common DNA and genes. This sample is represented by just under 650,000 distinct CDR3 sequences; about 20% of them were singletons. The ten largest clones take up approximately 0.9% of the sample. Sample: naive CD8+ T cells from blood, with Jurkat cell RNA spiked in. The sample's cell subset or site label, in plain terms: FACS-sorted CD8+CD4-CCR7+CD45RA+ naive T cells. These receptors all stem from a human donor in good health. Some libraries in this study had Jurkat cell RNA spiked in.

To note about this clonotype: An end of the junction differs from the germline gene, which may be a read error. The chain combines TRBV6-2 or TRBV6-3 with TRBJ2-1; 9 positions agree with TRBD2. The CDR3 is made up of 15 amino acids. Germline loops: CDR1 MNHEY, CDR2 SVGEGT. CDR3 sequence reads: CASSWSSGRPNEQSF. The DNA of the CDR3 is TGTGCCAGCAGTTGGAGTAGCGGGAGACCAAACGAGCAGTCCTTC.

This clonotype was seen at least ten times. The V and J genes are TRBV14 and TRBJ1-6, with 8 bases aligning to TRBD1. V trimming: 8 bases; J trimming: 6 bases; junction bases outside the gene matches: 6. Germline lookup yields CDR1 SGHDN and CDR2 FVKESK. The CDR3 has 14 residues. The CDR3 sequence is CASRQGRGNSPLHF. The CDR3 coding sequence is TGTGCCAGCCGACAGGGGCGAGGTAATTCACCCCTCCACTTT.

The gene calls are TRBV5-8 and TRBJ2-7, with 8 positions matching TRBD1. The CDR3 extends over 14 amino acids. Germline values: CDR1 SGHTS, CDR2 YDEGEE. V was clipped by 4 bases and J by 6 bases; unmatched bases: 9. DNA of the CDR3: TGTGCCAGCAGCCCAGGACAGGGTTTAACCGAGCAGTACTTC. Translated: CASSPGQGLTEQYF. Full variable domain (rest looked up from reference TRBV5-8 and TRBJ2-7): EAGVTQSPTHLIKTRGQQATLRCSPISGHTSVYWYQQALGLGLQFLLWYDEGEERNRGNFPPRFSGRQFPNYSSELNVNALELEDSALYLCASSPGQGLTEQYFGPGTRLTVT.

This clonotype was counted many times. This rearrangement joins TRBV7-9 to TRBJ1-1; D is uncertain. The CDR3 runs 12 residues. Germline CDR1 reads SEHNR; CDR2 reads FQNEAQ (reference sequence). V shed 5 bases and J shed 5 bases, with 9 bases lying between them. CDR3 region: CASSLGLTEAFF. CDR3 bases: TGTGCCAGCAGCCTAGGGCTAACTGAAGCTTTCTTT.

This clonotype showed up many times. The chain couples TRBV27 to TRBJ1-1; no definite D call. CDR1 MNHEY and CDR2 SMNVEV come from the germline V gene (reference sequence). Trimming left V 4 bases short and J 0 bases short, with 9 bases between. This CDR3 is built from 14 residues. The CDR3 is CASSWGALNTEAFF. CDR3 DNA sequence: TGTGCCAGCAGTTGGGGAGCCTTGAACACTGAAGCTTTCTTT.

On this clonotype itself: A much larger clone differs from this one at a single base, so this may be a read error. The chain joins TRBV19 to TRBJ1-5; D gene ambiguous. CDR1 is LNHDA, CDR2 SQIVND, per germline (reference sequence). The CDR3 length is 11 residues. V lost 7 bases to trimming and J lost 6 bases, with 7 bases between them. Written as DNA, the CDR3 is TGTGCCAGTAAGGGTGGTCAGCCCCAGCATTTT. It specifies CASKGGQPQHF. The variable domain in full, with the rest retrieved from reference TRBV19 and TRBJ1-5, is DGGITQSPKYLFRKEGQNVTLSCEQNLNHDAMYWYRQDPGQGLRLIYYSQIVNDFQKGDIAEGYSVSREKKESFPLTVTSAQKNPTAFYLCASKGGQPQHFGDGTRLSIL.

This clonotype has a handful of counts. The rearrangement links TRBV27 to TRBJ2-2, with D possibly matching TRBD2 (6 bases). Germline V gene lookup returns CDR1 MNHEY and CDR2 SMNVEV (reference sequence). This CDR3 has 12 amino acids. Deletions cut 0 bases from V and 12 bases from J, with 8 bases between. The DNA of the CDR3 is TGTGCCAGCAGTTTATCGGGGAGGAAGCTGTTTTTT. It codes for CASSLSGRKLFF.

A remark on this clonotype: A much larger clone is a single base away; this may be a read error. This chain uses TRBV13 with TRBJ1-1; D not certain. CDR3 size: 13 residues. Per germline, CDR1 PRHDT and CDR2 FYEKMQ (reference sequence). The CDR3 sequence: CACSSFMNTEAFF. The CDR3 region has the DNA TGTGCCTGCAGCTCCTTCATGAACACTGAAGCTTTCTTT. The whole variable domain, remainder taken from reference TRBV13 and TRBJ1-1, is AAGVIQSPRHLIKEKRETATLKCYPIPRHDTVYWYQQGPGQDPQFLISFYEKMQSDKGSIPDRFSAQQFSDYHSELNMSSLELGDSALYFCACSSFMNTEAFFGQGTRLTVV.